This entry features one T cell receptor (beta chain) sequence. Its cognate antigen is unknown. This specimen comes from a study of T cells after yellow fever vaccination. Findings and caveats of the study: A small proportion of clonotypes was detected in both the CD4 and CD8 compartments. By day 5 rather than day 15, the secondary response had peaked, though it was weaker. Boosting was followed by the reappearance of most primary-vaccination clones (around 95% CD4, roughly 90% CD8).

They built TCR cDNA with 5'RACE template switching, a step that put in a universal primer site and UMIs. TCRdb passed the 5' RACE reads through MiXCR, listing each CDR3 protein once. The table lists under 700,000 distinct CDR3 sequences, about 15% of them singletons. The sequencing here drew on PBMCs, taken more than 4 days after the first yellow fever vaccination. This TCR was sampled from a man younger than 35 who received the YFV17D yellow fever vaccine.

In DNA, the CDR3 is TGTGCCAGCCTAGCGAGACTACACAACGAGAACACTGAAGCTTTCTTT. Translated, it gives CASLARLHNENTEAFF. This sequence joins TRBV6-1 and TRBJ1-1; D remains unclear. The ends were cut back, 8 bases at V and 1 base at J, with 20 bases in the middle. Germline lookup yields CDR1 MNHNS and CDR2 SASEGT. The CDR3 is 16 residues long.